This T cell receptor beta chain was found in a study of identical twins. TCRdb passed the 5' RACE reads through MiXCR, listing each CDR3 protein once. The sample has around 1.7 million distinct CDR3 sequences; about 31% are singletons. Germline V lookup: CDR1 DFQATT, CDR2 SNEGSKA (reference sequence). V shed 6 bases and J 2 bases; nucleotides not matched to a gene: 7. This CDR3 contains 15 residues. The receptor's source is a newborn girl in good health. Material: cord blood. The rearrangement joins TRBV20-1 to TRBJ1-5; 10 positions match TRBD1. CDR3 bases: TGCAGTGCCCGACGTGGGACAGGGGGCAATCAGCCCCAGCATTTT. It encodes CSARRGTGGNQPQHF.